One and the same sample provided the 6 T cell receptor beta chains below, sequenced in a study of regulatory T cells in long-lasting Graves disease. Noted time point: persistent/refractory GD, antithyroid drugs over 5 years with positive TRAb. PBMC-derived RNA was used for the TCR library. CDR3-region Arm-PCR and iRepertoire HTBI primers produced the TCR beta libraries. TCRdb re-called the multiplex PCR reads with MiXCR, one entry per CDR3 protein. The sample lists around 510,000 distinct CDR3 sequences; less than 25% were seen once. Sequences were derived from peripheral blood mononuclear cells (PBMCs), sampled when the disease was refractory, from a patient treated with antithyroid drugs. These receptors were collected from a female donor with Graves disease.

With respect to this clonotype: A far bigger clonotype differs at one base, so this is likely a read error. The chain employs TRBV7-3 and TRBJ2-5; D may be TRBD1 or TRBD2 (5 bases each). CDR3 size: 13 residues. The germline V gene has CDR1 SGHTA and CDR2 FQGTGA. The CDR3 DNA is TGTGCCAGCAGCTTAGGGGGTGGGAAGACCAAGTACTTC. This sequence encodes CASSLGGGKTKYF. Drawing the rest from reference TRBV7-3 and TRBJ2-5, the complete variable domain is GAGVSQTPSNKVTEKGKYVELRCDPISGHTALYWYRQSLGQGPEFLIYFQGTGAADDSGLPNDRFFAVRPEGSVSTLKIQRTERGDSAVYLCASSLGGGKTKYFGPGTRLLVL.

This clonotype has a count of ten or more. The gene calls are TRBV30 and TRBJ1-1, with no clear D. The V end was cut by 3 bases, the J end by 2 bases, with 4 bases between. CDR1 is GTSNPN and CDR2 is SVGIG in the germline V gene (reference sequence). This CDR3 has 11 residues. Here the CDR3 reads CAWSLNTEAFF. The CDR3 DNA is TGTGCCTGGAGCCTTAACACTGAAGCTTTCTTT.

This clonotype was counted ten times or more. V and J are TRBV12-3 or TRBV12-4 and TRBJ2-7; D assignment may be TRBD1 or TRBD2 (5 bases each). V shed 6 bases and J shed 5 bases, with 20 bases lying between them. There are 15 residues in the CDR3. Written as DNA, the CDR3 is TGTGCCAGCAGGAACTCTCCGGGACCCATCGACGAGCAGTACTTC. Amino acids: CASRNSPGPIDEQYF.

This clonotype was observed many times. The CDR3 nucleotides read TGTGCCAGCAGCCCCCTGACAGGGAATTCATACGAGCAGTACTTC. It translates to CASSPLTGNSYEQYF. The chain has TRBV11-2 and TRBJ2-7, with TRBD1 identical over 7 bases. Trimming took 5 bases from V and 4 from J; bases not matched to a gene: 11. In germline, CDR1 is SGHAT, CDR2 FQNNGV. CDR3 length equals 15 residues.

The J gene is TRBJ2-4, the V gene TRBV11-2; possible D gene TRBD1, 5 bases. Germline-derived CDR1 and CDR2 are SGHAT and FQNNGV. This CDR3 comprises 15 residues. V was cut by 0 bases and J by 8 bases, with 14 bases left in between. The CDR3 protein is CASSLDWQGTDIQYF. The CDR3 coding sequence is TGTGCCAGCAGCTTAGATTGGCAGGGTACGGACATTCAGTACTTC.

J is TRBJ2-5 and V is TRBV30; tentative D call: TRBD2 (6 bases). Between the trimmed V and J ends, which lost 2 bases and 5 bases, there was a span of 12 bases. The CDR3 contains 13 residues. Per the germline V gene, CDR1 is GTSNPN and CDR2 is SVGIG (reference sequence). As DNA, the CDR3 is TGTGCCTGGAGTAGGGACTGGGAGGAGACCCAGTACTTC. Amino acid sequence: CAWSRDWEETQYF.